A single sample is the source of the 25 T cell receptor beta chains below, sequenced in a study of blood T cell repertoires in COVID-19 (dated by TCRdb to the early 2020s). The protocol used for the library was the immunoSEQ multiplex PCR assay. TCRdb took over this immuneACCESS table, retaining in-frame rearrangements with V and J assigned. Such tables are incomplete; in checked studies, under half of the missing clones stem from an unresolved V gene, and the remainder is unexplained. The sample table contains about 200,000 clones; only one count was recorded for around 90% of them. The ten largest clones add up to 2% to 2.5% of the sample. The sample taken for sequencing was PBMCs or T cells enriched from blood (not recorded which). The receptors were gathered from a woman under 40 who had recovered from COVID-19.

About this clone: An end of the junction differs from the germline gene, which may be a read error. For the CDR3, the DNA is TGTGCCAGCAACTTATGGGGGGGGACTGAAGCTTTCTTT. Translated, it gives CASNLWGGTEAFF. V usage is TRBV7-2 and J usage is TRBJ1-1, with D possibly TRBD1 on 5 matching bases. This CDR3 has 13 amino acids. Germline CDR1 is SGHTA and CDR2 is FQGNSA. The full variable domain, completed using reference TRBV7-2 and TRBJ1-1, is GAGVSQSPSNKVTEKGKDVELRCDPISGHTALYWYRQSLGQGLEFLIYFQGNSAPDKSGLPSDRFSAERTGGSVSTLTIQRTQQEDSAVYLCASNLWGGTEAFFGQGTRLTVV.

This clone was observed once. The chain links TRBV19 to TRBJ2-5; D might be TRBD2 (6 bases). The CDR3 contains 14 residues. Germline V gene lookup returns CDR1 LNHDA and CDR2 SQIVND (reference sequence). The germline V and J ends were trimmed by 5 bases and 2 bases, with 12 bases remaining between them. The CDR3 reads CASSPRLVQETQYF. CDR3 in DNA: TGTGCCAGTAGTCCGAGACTAGTTCAAGAGACCCAGTACTTC.

The gene calls are TRBV7-2 and TRBJ2-6; 9 nucleotides line up with TRBD2. J lost 1 base, V lost 2 bases, and 6 bases had no gene match. This CDR3 spans 18 amino acids. Germline CDR1 is SGHTA and CDR2 is FQGNSA. The CDR3 sequence is CASSLKPSGASGANVLTF. The CDR3 region has the DNA TGTGCCAGCAGCTTAAAGCCTAGCGGGGCATCTGGGGCCAACGTCCTGACTTTC.

This clone was seen only once. This rearrangement joins TRBV7-9 to TRBJ1-1; TRBD1 is a possible D gene (5 bases). Trimming removed 5 bases from V and 10 bases from J, with 14 bases in between. The CDR3 spans 12 residues. Germline CDR1 reads SEHNR; CDR2 reads FQNEAQ (reference sequence). The CDR3: CASSTSQVGAFF. The CDR3 nucleotides read TGTGCCAGCAGCACATCACAGGTTGGAGCTTTCTTT.

The chain links TRBV5-4 to TRBJ1-2; 9 positions match TRBD1. This CDR3 has 13 amino acids. Germline V gene sequence: CDR1 SGHNT, CDR2 YYREEE (reference sequence). V trimming: 4 bases; J trimming: 8 bases; junction bases outside the gene matches: 6. The CDR3 DNA reads as TGTGCCAGCAGCCAACAGGGGGCGAAAGGCTACACCTTC. It encodes CASSQQGAKGYTF.

The V call is TRBV27, the J call TRBJ1-1; D gene ambiguous. The CDR3 consists of 15 residues. CDR1 is MNHEY and CDR2 is SMNVEV in the germline V gene (reference sequence). The V gene lost 5 bases and the J gene lost 6 bases, with 19 bases spanning the gap. The CDR3 bases are TGTGCCAGCAGTGATTCGGGTTTTAATGAGGCTGAAGCTTTCTTT. This translates into CASSDSGFNEAEAFF.

The J gene is TRBJ1-6, the V gene TRBV6-5; D may be TRBD1 (6 bases). Between the trimmed V and J ends, which lost 6 bases and 5 bases, there was a span of 11 bases. The CDR3 sequence is 14 residues long. Germline V gene data show CDR1 as MNHEY and CDR2 as SVGAGI. DNA for the CDR3: TGTGCCAGCAGAGGACAGAACCATAATTCACCCCTCCACTTT. It is translated as CASRGQNHNSPLHF.

A remark on this clone: One end of the junction fails to match germline, which may point to a read error. The chain uses TRBV13 and TRBJ1-5, with D possibly matching TRBD1 (5 bases). Germline-derived CDR1 and CDR2 are PRHDT and FYEKMQ (reference sequence). The CDR3 is 13 amino acids. CDR3 bases: TGTGCCCGCAGCTGGGGGGGGGAGCAGCCCCAGCATTTT. Translation gives CARSWGGEQPQHF.

The chain has TRBV4-3 and TRBJ1-2; TRBD1 aligns across 7 bases. CDR3 size: 16 residues. The J segment lost 3 bases and the V segment lost 0 bases, leaving 7 bases of the junction unmatched. From germline, CDR1 is LGHNA and CDR2 YSLEER. CDR3 loop: CASSQDIGGGYYGYTF. The CDR3 DNA reads as TGCGCCAGCAGCCAAGATATAGGGGGCGGGTACTATGGCTACACCTTC.

This chain joins TRBV3-1 (or the pseudogene TRBV3-2) and TRBJ1-2; 7 nucleotides agree with TRBD1. The CDR3 contains 15 residues. Unmatched junction bases numbered 9, after V lost 0 bases and J lost 8 bases. Germline V gene data show CDR1 as LGHDT and CDR2 as YNNKEL (reference sequence). CDR3 DNA: TGTGCCAGCAGCCAAGAAAGGGGGCTGGAGGAAGGCTACACCTTC. It translates to CASSQERGLEEGYTF.

This chain joins TRBV5-6 and TRBJ2-1, with TRBD1 identical over 7 bases. Germline lookup yields CDR1 SGHDT and CDR2 YYEEEE. V gave up 2 bases and J gave up 0 bases; unmatched junction bases: 5. The length of the CDR3 is 16 residues. As DNA, the CDR3 is TGTGCCAGCAGCTTCCGGGACAGTGGCTCCTACAATGAGCAGTTCTTC. Translated, it gives CASSFRDSGSYNEQFF.

This clone was seen a single time. The chain is built from TRBV5-4 and TRBJ2-5; 7 bases agree with TRBD2. The CDR3 covers 14 residues. V shed 5 bases, J shed 1 base, and the junction held 5 bases outside the gene matches. The germline CDR1 and CDR2 sequences are SGHNT and YYREEE (reference sequence). CDR3 protein: CASRPREAQETQYF. The CDR3 coding sequence is TGTGCCAGCAGGCCCCGGGAGGCCCAAGAGACCCAGTACTTC. The full variable domain, rest sourced from reference TRBV5-4 and TRBJ2-5, is ETGVTQSPTHLIKTRGQQVTLRCSSQSGHNTVSWYQQALGQGPQFIFQYYREEENGRGNFPPRFSGLQFPNYSSELNVNALELDDSALYLCASRPREAQETQYFGPGTRLLVL.

This chain joins TRBV19 and TRBJ1-1; 8 bases match TRBD1. Per the germline V gene, CDR1 is LNHDA and CDR2 is SQIVND (reference sequence). Trimming removed 9 bases from V and 4 bases from J; junction bases left unmatched: 7. The CDR3 sequence is 13 residues long. DNA of the CDR3: TGTGCCAGCCAGCCCCAGGGGGCCACTGAAGCTTTCTTT. It encodes CASQPQGATEAFF.

The V and J genes are TRBV5-1 and TRBJ1-4; TRBD1 is a possible D gene (5 bases). The V gene's germline CDR1 is SGHRS and CDR2 YFSETQ. The CDR3 length is 16 residues. V gave up 1 base and J gave up 4 bases, with 14 bases separating them. The CDR3 loop is CASSLYGPTDNEKLFF. CDR3 bases: TGCGCCAGCAGCTTGTATGGTCCGACAGATAATGAAAAACTGTTTTTT.

V is TRBV7-2 and J is TRBJ2-7, with 10 bases identical to TRBD2. Germline values: CDR1 SGHTA, CDR2 FQGNSA. Unmatched junction bases numbered 13, after V lost 4 bases and J lost 7 bases. The CDR3 is made up of 16 amino acids. The CDR3 coding sequence is TGTGCCAGCAGCTCCACAGCCAGCGGGGGGGCGGAGGAGCAGTACTTC. It translates to CASSSTASGGAEEQYF.

The CDR3: CASSYPKGGNEKLFF. Here the CDR3 DNA reads TGTGCCAGCAGTTACCCAAAAGGGGGTAATGAAAAACTGTTTTTT. This chain links TRBV25-1 with TRBJ1-4, with D possibly matching TRBD1 (6 bases). Trimming took off 5 bases at V and 4 bases at J, with 14 bases between the two ends. The CDR3 has 15 residues. Germline CDR1 and CDR2: MGHDK and SYGVNS.

This clone occurred once. The V gene is TRBV29-1, the J gene TRBJ2-3; possibly TRBD2 for D (5 bases). Trimming stripped 3 bases from V and 3 bases from J, with 13 bases between. CDR1 and CDR2 (germline): SQVTM, ANQGSEA. This CDR3 contains 14 residues. CDR3 loop: CSVDGSSSTDTQYF. The CDR3, as DNA: TGCAGCGTTGATGGTTCTAGCAGTACAGATACGCAGTATTTT.

The V and J genes are TRBV7-9 and TRBJ2-2; 11 bases align to TRBD2. The CDR3 consists of 17 residues. Per germline, CDR1 SEHNR and CDR2 FQNEAQ (reference sequence). The V gene end was trimmed by 2 bases and the J gene end by 7 bases; junction bases not matched to a gene: 9. In DNA form, the CDR3 reads TGTGCCAGCAGCTTACTGGTAGCGGGAGGGCCAAGCGGGGAGCTGTTTTTT. As protein: CASSLLVAGGPSGELFF. Complete variable domain (other parts from reference TRBV7-9 and TRBJ2-2): DTGVSQNPRHKITKRGQNVTFRCDPISEHNRLYWYRQTLGQGPEFLTYFQNEAQLEKSRLLSDRFSAERPKGSFSTLEIQRTEQGDSAMYLCASSLLVAGGPSGELFFGEGSRLTVL.

The chain uses TRBV15 and TRBJ2-3; the match to TRBD2 covers 9 bases. CDR3 length: 18 residues. After removal of 1 base from V and 0 bases from J, the junction contained 8 bases not matched to a gene. The germline gives CDR1 LNHNV, CDR2 YYDKDF (reference sequence). This CDR3 reads CATSRGQYLAGSTDTQYF. The CDR3 region has the DNA TGTGCCACCAGCAGAGGCCAATACCTAGCGGGGAGCACAGATACGCAGTATTTT.

The chain combines TRBV3-1 (or the pseudogene TRBV3-2) with TRBJ1-1; D possibly corresponds to TRBD1 (5 bases). Trimming removed 0 bases from V and 3 bases from J, with 11 bases in between. Germline CDR1 LGHDT, CDR2 YNNKEL (reference sequence). There are 15 residues in the CDR3. CDR3 amino acids: CASSQDLVGDTEAFF. The CDR3 DNA sequence: TGTGCCAGCAGCCAAGATCTCGTAGGGGACACTGAAGCTTTCTTT.

The rearrangement links TRBV10-3 to TRBJ2-7; 10 positions agree with TRBD1. The CDR3 sequence is 13 residues long. J lost 3 bases, V lost 6 bases, and 2 bases had no gene match. Germline loops: CDR1 ENHRY, CDR2 SYGVKD. CDR3 DNA sequence: TGTGCCATCAGGGGGACAGGGGTCTACGAGCAGTACTTC. Translation: CAIRGTGVYEQYF.

The CDR3 region is CASSPSGLDTIYF. The CDR3 nucleotides are TGTGCCAGCTCACCCTCAGGGTTGGACACCATATATTTT. The chain employs TRBV18 and TRBJ1-3; D is possibly TRBD1 (5 bases). CDR3 length: 13 residues. The germline V gene has CDR1 KGHSH and CDR2 LQKENI. The V end was cut by 3 bases, the J end by 8 bases, with 11 bases between.

Written as DNA, the CDR3 is TGTGCCAGTACCGCTTCAGGGGACAACAAACCTCTTCTTAACTATGGCTACACCTTC. It translates to CASTASGDNKPLLNYGYTF. The chain links TRBV19 to TRBJ1-2, with D possibly being TRBD1 (6 bases). The germline gives CDR1 LNHDA, CDR2 SQIVND (reference sequence). The CDR3 has 19 amino acids. V dropped 7 bases and J dropped 1 base, with 28 bases sitting between them.

The J gene is TRBJ1-2, the V gene TRBV30; 7 nucleotides match TRBD1. The junction had 14 bases not matched to a gene; V was cut back by 2 bases and J by 8 bases. The germline CDR1 and CDR2 sequences are GTSNPN and SVGIG (reference sequence). This CDR3 spans 15 amino acids. CDR3 region: CAWSILGQSWRGYTF. The CDR3 DNA follows: TGTGCCTGGAGTATCCTGGGACAGTCCTGGAGGGGCTACACCTTC.

Comment on this clone: Other nucleotide sequences from this sample produce the same CDR3. The chain combines TRBV5-8 with TRBJ1-2; D might be TRBD1 (5 bases). CDR3 length equals 13 residues. In germline, CDR1 is SGHTS, CDR2 YDEGEE. V lost 4 bases, J lost 3 bases, and 10 bases lay in between. Written as DNA, the CDR3 is TGTGCCAGCAGCCGCGACAGAGACTATGGCTACACCTTC. Its translation: CASSRDRDYGYTF.